This T cell receptor (beta chain) was identified in a study of patients and donors after allogeneic stem cell transplantation. V shed 3 bases and J 1 base; nucleotides not matched to a gene: 10. Germline values: CDR1 SQVTM, CDR2 ANQGSEA. The CDR3 sequence is 16 residues long. This clonotype was observed a handful of times. TCRdb re-derived calls from the RT-PCR reads in MiXCR, one entry per CDR3 protein. The sample holds more than 850,000 distinct CDR3 sequences, approximately 19% seen once. This clonotype originated in a human donor who was either an allogeneic HSCT recipient or a stem cell or donor lymphocyte infusion donor (not recorded which). It is not recorded whose cells these are; they may come from a transplant donor. The sequencing sample was made of blood, either unsorted or a sorted T cell fraction (not recorded which). The chain has TRBV29-1 and TRBJ2-5; 8 bases are shared with TRBD1. CDR3 region: CSVDRGHMGGQETQYF. The CDR3 DNA sequence: TGCAGCGTTGACAGGGGGCACATGGGGGGCCAAGAGACCCAGTACTTC.